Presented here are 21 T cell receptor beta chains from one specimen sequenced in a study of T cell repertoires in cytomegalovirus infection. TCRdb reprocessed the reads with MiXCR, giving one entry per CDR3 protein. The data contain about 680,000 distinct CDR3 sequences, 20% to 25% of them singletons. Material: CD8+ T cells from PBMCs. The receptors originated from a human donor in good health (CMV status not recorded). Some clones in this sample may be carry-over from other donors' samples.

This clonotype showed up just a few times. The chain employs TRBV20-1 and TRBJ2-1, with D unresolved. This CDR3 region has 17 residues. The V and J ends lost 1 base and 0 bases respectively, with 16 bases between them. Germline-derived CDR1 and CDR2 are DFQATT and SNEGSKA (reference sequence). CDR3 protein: CSARVAPVRSSYNEQFF. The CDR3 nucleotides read TGCAGTGCTAGAGTTGCTCCTGTGCGAAGCTCCTACAATGAGCAGTTCTTC.

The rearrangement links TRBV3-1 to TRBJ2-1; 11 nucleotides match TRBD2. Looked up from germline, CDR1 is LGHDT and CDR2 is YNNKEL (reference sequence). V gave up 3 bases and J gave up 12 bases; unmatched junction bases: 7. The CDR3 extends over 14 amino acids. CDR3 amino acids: CASSQPGLAVGQFF. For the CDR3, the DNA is TGTGCCAGCAGCCAGCCGGGACTAGCGGTAGGGCAGTTCTTC.

The CDR3 here is CASSQGQGGYNEQFF. The CDR3 DNA follows: TGTGCCAGCAGTCAAGGACAGGGGGGATACAATGAGCAGTTCTTC. The chain joins TRBV28 to TRBJ2-1; 10 nucleotides line up with TRBD1. CDR3 length equals 15 residues. CDR1 and CDR2 (germline): MDHEN, SYDVKM. The V gene end was trimmed by 5 bases and the J gene end by 4 bases; junction bases not matched to a gene: 5.

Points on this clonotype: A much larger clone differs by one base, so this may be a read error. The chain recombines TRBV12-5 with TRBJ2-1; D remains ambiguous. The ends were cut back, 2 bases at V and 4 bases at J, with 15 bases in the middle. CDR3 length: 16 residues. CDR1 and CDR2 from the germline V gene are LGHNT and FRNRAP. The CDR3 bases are TGTGCTAGTGGTTTGACACCCACCAGCAGTTACAATGAGCAGTTCTTC. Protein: CASGLTPTSSYNEQFF.

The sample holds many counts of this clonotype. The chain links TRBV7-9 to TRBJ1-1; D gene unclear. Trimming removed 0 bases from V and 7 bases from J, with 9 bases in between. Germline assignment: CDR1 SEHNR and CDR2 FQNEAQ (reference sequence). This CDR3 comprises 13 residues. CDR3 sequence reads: CASSLAGGNEAFF. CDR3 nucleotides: TGTGCCAGCAGCTTAGCCGGCGGGAATGAAGCTTTCTTT.

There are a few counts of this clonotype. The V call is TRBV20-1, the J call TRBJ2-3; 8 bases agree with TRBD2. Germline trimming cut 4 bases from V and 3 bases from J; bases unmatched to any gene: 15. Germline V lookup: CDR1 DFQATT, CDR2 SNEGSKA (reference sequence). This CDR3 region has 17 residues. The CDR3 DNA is TGCAGTGCTAACTCTATCAACATAGCGGGAATTACAGATACGCAGTATTTT. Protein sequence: CSANSINIAGITDTQYF.

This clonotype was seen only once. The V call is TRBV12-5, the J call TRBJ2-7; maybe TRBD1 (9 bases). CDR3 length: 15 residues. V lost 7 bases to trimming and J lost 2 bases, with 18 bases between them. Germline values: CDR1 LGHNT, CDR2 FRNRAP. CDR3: CASAPGGTGTYEQYF. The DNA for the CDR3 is TGTGCTAGTGCCCCGGGGGGGACAGGGACCTACGAGCAGTACTTC.

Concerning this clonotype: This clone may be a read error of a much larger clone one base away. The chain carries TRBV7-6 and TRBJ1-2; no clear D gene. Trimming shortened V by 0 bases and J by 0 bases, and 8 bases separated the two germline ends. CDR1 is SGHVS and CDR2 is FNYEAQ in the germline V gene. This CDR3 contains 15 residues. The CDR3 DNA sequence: TGTGCCAGCAGCTTAGCTCCGGTGACTAACTATGGCTACACCTTC. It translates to CASSLAPVTNYGYTF.

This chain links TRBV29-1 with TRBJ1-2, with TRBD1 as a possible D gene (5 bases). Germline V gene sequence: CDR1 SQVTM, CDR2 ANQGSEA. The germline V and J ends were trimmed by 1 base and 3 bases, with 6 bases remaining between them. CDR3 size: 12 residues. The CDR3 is CSVEGGDYGYTF. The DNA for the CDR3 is TGCAGCGTTGAAGGGGGGGACTATGGCTACACCTTC.

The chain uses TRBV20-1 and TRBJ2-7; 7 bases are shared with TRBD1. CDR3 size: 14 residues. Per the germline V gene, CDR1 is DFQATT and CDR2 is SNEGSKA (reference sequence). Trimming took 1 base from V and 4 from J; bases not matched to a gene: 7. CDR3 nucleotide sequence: TGCAGTGCTAGAGGCGGGTCAGGGGGATACGAGCAGTACGTC. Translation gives CSARGGSGGYEQYV.

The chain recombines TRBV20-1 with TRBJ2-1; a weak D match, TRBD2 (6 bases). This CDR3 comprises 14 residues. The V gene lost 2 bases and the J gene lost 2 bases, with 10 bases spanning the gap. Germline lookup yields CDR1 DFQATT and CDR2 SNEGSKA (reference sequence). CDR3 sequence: CSARPRGTYNEQFF. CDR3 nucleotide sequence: TGCAGTGCTAGACCTCGGGGGACCTACAATGAGCAGTTCTTC.

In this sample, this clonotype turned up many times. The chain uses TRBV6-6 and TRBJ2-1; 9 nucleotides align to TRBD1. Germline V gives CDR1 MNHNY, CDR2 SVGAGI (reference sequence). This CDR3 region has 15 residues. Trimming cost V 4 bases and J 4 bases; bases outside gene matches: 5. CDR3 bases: TGTGCCAGCAGTTCTACAGGGGGCGCGTACAATGAGCAGTTCTTC. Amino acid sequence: CASSSTGGAYNEQFF.

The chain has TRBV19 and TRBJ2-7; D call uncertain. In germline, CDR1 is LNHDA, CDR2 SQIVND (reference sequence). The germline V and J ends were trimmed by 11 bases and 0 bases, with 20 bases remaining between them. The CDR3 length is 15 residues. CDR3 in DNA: TGTGCCTCCTCTCCCCCAGCGCCGTGCTCCTACGAGCAGTACGTC. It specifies CASSPPAPCSYEQYV.

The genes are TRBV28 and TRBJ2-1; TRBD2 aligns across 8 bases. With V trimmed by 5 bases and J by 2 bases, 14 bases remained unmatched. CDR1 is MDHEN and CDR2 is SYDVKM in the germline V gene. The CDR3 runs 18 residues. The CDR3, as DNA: TGTGCCAGCAGTAGCCTGGTTGTTGGGACTAGAACCTACAATGAGCAGTTCTTC. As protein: CASSSLVVGTRTYNEQFF. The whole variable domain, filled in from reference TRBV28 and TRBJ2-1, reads DVKVTQSSRYLVKRTGEKVFLECVQDMDHENMFWYRQDPGLGLRLIYFSYDVKMKEKGDIPEGYSVSREKKERFSLILESASTNQTSMYLCASSSLVVGTRTYNEQFFGPGTRLTVL.

This CDR3 reads CASGPGVHEQFF. CDR3 DNA: TGTGCTAGTGGTCCAGGGGTACATGAGCAGTTCTTC. The V call is TRBV12-5, the J call TRBJ2-1, with a tentative D call TRBD1 (6 bases). V was pared by 5 bases and J by 8 bases, with 10 bases between. The CDR3 runs to 12 residues. Germline V gene sequence: CDR1 LGHNT, CDR2 FRNRAP.

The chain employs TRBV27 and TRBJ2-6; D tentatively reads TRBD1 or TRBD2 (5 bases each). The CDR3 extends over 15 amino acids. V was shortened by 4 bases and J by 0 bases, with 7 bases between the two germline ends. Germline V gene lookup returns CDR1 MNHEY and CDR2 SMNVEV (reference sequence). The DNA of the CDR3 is TGTGCCAGCAGTTGGGGGAGCTCTGGGGCCAACGTCCTGACTTTC. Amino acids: CASSWGSSGANVLTF.

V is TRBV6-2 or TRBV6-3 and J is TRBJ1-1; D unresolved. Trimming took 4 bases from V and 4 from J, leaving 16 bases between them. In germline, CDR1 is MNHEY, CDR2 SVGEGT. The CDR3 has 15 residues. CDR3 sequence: CASSFSISGRTEAFF. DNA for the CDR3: TGTGCCAGCAGTTTCTCGATCTCGGGCCGCACTGAAGCTTTCTTT.

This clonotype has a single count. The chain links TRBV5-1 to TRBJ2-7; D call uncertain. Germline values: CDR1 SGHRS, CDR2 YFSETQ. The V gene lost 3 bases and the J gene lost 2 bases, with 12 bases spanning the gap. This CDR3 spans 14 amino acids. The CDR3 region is CASSYMDATYEQYF. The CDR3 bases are TGCGCCAGCAGCTATATGGACGCTACCTACGAGCAGTACTTC.

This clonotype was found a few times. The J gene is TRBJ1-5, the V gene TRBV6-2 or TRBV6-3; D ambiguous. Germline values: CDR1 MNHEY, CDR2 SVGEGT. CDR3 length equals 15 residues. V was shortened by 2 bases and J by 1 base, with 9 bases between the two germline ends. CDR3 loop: CASSYGPKSNQPQHF. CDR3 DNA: TGTGCCAGCAGTTACGGACCTAAAAGCAATCAGCCCCAGCATTTT.

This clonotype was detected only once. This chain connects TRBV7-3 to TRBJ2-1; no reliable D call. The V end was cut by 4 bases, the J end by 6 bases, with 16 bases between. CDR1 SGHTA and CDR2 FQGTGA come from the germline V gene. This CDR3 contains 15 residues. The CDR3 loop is CASSSERTAINEQFF. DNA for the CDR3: TGTGCCAGCAGCTCCGAGAGGACCGCAATCAATGAGCAGTTCTTC.

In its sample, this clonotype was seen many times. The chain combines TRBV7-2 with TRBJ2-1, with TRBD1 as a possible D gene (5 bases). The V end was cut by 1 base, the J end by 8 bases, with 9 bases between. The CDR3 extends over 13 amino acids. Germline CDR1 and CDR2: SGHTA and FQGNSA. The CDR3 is CASSLGGSHEQFF. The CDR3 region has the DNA TGTGCCAGCAGCTTAGGGGGCAGCCATGAGCAGTTCTTC.